What follows are 19 T cell receptor beta chains derived from one specimen sequenced in a study of technical replicates of blood from four donors. The table came from immunoSEQ multiplex PCR; TCRdb's copy has only in-frame clones and leaves some out. The sample has 60,000 to 80,000 clones, about 90% seen once; the top ten hold 4.8%. Sequencing input: PBMCs. The receptors originated from a human donor in good health. Some clones in this sample may be carry-over from other donors' samples.

The chain uses TRBV4-1 and TRBJ1-5; 8 bases match TRBD1. The V gene end was trimmed by 3 bases and the J gene end by 1 base; junction bases not matched to a gene: 2. This CDR3 comprises 15 residues. The germline gives CDR1 MGHRA, CDR2 YSYEKL. This CDR3 reads CASSQRQGSNQPQHF. As DNA, the CDR3 is TGCGCCAGCAGCCAGCGACAGGGGAGCAATCAGCCCCAGCATTTT.

The chain recombines TRBV7-2 with TRBJ2-3; D might be TRBD1 (6 bases). Germline V CDR1 and CDR2: SGHTA, FQGNSA. With 5 bases removed from V and 6 bases from J, the gap between germline ends came to 18 bases. The CDR3 is 15 amino acids. The CDR3 DNA follows: TGTGCCAGCAGCGTCGTTGTGGGGGCCCTGGATACGCAGTATTTT. Translation: CASSVVVGALDTQYF.

CDR3 sequence (DNA): TGCGCCAGCAGCTTGGGTCGTGCTAGCGGGAGATCTCAACCCTACGAGCAGTACTTC. Encoded protein: CASSLGRASGRSQPYEQYF. The chain carries TRBV5-1 and TRBJ2-7, with 10 bases that match TRBD2. Germline assignment: CDR1 SGHRS and CDR2 YFSETQ. The CDR3 has 19 amino acids. Trimming at V came to 0 bases and at J to 2 bases, leaving 14 bases not matched to a gene.

The CDR3 spells CASSPNEGNTGELFF. Here the CDR3 DNA reads TGTGCCAGCTCACCGAACGAGGGGAACACCGGGGAGCTGTTTTTT. V gene TRBV18 combines with J gene TRBJ2-2; D is possibly TRBD2 (5 bases). This CDR3 is 15 amino acids long. Germline V gives CDR1 KGHSH, CDR2 LQKENI. With 3 bases removed from V and 1 base from J, the gap between germline ends came to 9 bases.

The rearrangement uses TRBV29-1 and TRBJ2-1, with D maybe TRBD2 (6 bases). Looked up from germline, CDR1 is SQVTM and CDR2 is ANQGSEA. This CDR3 region has 14 residues. V was pared by 1 base and J by 0 bases, with 7 bases between. Here the CDR3 reads CSVEGGVSYNEQFF. DNA for the CDR3: TGCAGCGTTGAAGGCGGGGTCTCCTACAATGAGCAGTTCTTC.

This chain connects TRBV9 to TRBJ2-7, with 8 bases aligning to TRBD2. The CDR3 spans 16 residues. Germline CDR1 reads SGDLS; CDR2 reads YYNGEE. With 2 bases clipped from V and 4 bases from J, the junction kept 11 bases outside the gene matches. CDR3 coding DNA: TGTGCCAGCAGCGTTTCCTACTCGGGGGGGTTGTACGAGCAGTACTTC. It specifies CASSVSYSGGLYEQYF. Full variable domain (missing parts from reference TRBV9 and TRBJ2-7): DSGVTQTPKHLITATGQRVTLRCSPRSGDLSVYWYQQSLDQGLQFLIQYYNGEERAKGNILERFSAQQFPDLHSELNLSSLELGDSALYFCASSVSYSGGLYEQYFGPGTRLTVT.

The V gene is TRBV7-9, the J gene TRBJ1-2; TRBD1 might be the D (6 bases). Germline values: CDR1 SEHNR, CDR2 FQNEAQ (reference sequence). Trimming took off 4 bases at V and 8 bases at J, with 14 bases between the two ends. CDR3 length: 13 amino acids. The CDR3 sequence: CASSSPGVYGYTF. DNA of the CDR3: TGTGCCAGCAGCTCTCCAGGGGTTTACGGCTACACCTTC. The entire variable domain, with the rest obtained from reference TRBV7-9 and TRBJ1-2, is as follows: DTGVSQNPRHKITKRGQNVTFRCDPISEHNRLYWYRQTLGQGPEFLTYFQNEAQLEKSRLLSDRFSAERPKGSFSTLEIQRTEQGDSAMYLCASSSPGVYGYTFGSGTRLTVV.

This chain's CDR3 is CASSLDRGTDTQYF. CDR3 in DNA: TGTGCCAGCAGCTTAGACAGGGGGACAGATACGCAGTATTTT. The chain employs TRBV7-2 and TRBJ2-3; TRBD1 matches 8 bases. Germline V CDR1 and CDR2: SGHTA, FQGNSA. The CDR3 runs to 14 residues. J lost 3 bases, V lost 1 base, and 0 bases had no gene match.

The rearrangement joins TRBV19 to TRBJ1-1, with TRBD1 matching 8 bases. V lost 5 bases to trimming and J lost 2 bases; unmatched junction nucleotides: 10. The CDR3 spans 16 residues. CDR1 LNHDA and CDR2 SQIVND come from the germline V gene (reference sequence). This CDR3 is CASSHRPDRVNTEAFF. In DNA form, the CDR3 reads TGTGCCAGTAGTCACCGGCCGGACAGGGTTAACACTGAAGCTTTCTTT.

This sequence joins TRBV7-2 and TRBJ1-2, with D perhaps matching TRBD1 (6 bases). V dropped 5 bases and J dropped 8 bases, with 18 bases sitting between them. From germline, CDR1 is SGHTA and CDR2 FQGNSA. The CDR3 length is 14 residues. The CDR3, as DNA: TGTGCCAGCAGCCCCGCGGGGGCGGTATCCGGCTACACCTTC. This codes for CASSPAGAVSGYTF.

The CDR3 DNA sequence: TGTGCCAGCAGCCCAAGTGGCAGGGGGACCCCGGATACGCAGTATTTT. As protein: CASSPSGRGTPDTQYF. V usage is TRBV13 and J usage is TRBJ2-3, with 7 bases identical to TRBD1. J gave up 6 bases and V 5 bases, and 14 bases lay outside the gene matches. From germline, CDR1 is PRHDT and CDR2 FYEKMQ (reference sequence). The CDR3 is 16 amino acids.

The CDR3 sequence: CASSEAVGFSTDTQYF. The CDR3 DNA is TGTGCCAGCAGTGAAGCGGTCGGGTTTAGCACAGATACGCAGTATTTT. The V call is TRBV6-1, the J call TRBJ2-3; unclear D gene. Trimming removed 0 bases from V and 0 bases from J, with 10 bases in between. The CDR3 spans 16 residues. From germline, CDR1 is MNHNS and CDR2 SASEGT.

This clone was seen more than once but under ten times. This sequence joins TRBV28 and TRBJ1-5; no definite D call. The CDR3 consists of 15 residues. Germline loops: CDR1 MDHEN, CDR2 SYDVKM. V lost 4 bases and J 5 bases, leaving 15 bases between the germline ends. In DNA form, the CDR3 reads TGTGCCAGCAGTTCCCCCGGGTCGGGTTATCAGCCCCAGCATTTT. It yields the protein CASSSPGSGYQPQHF. Filled out from reference TRBV28 and TRBJ1-5, the complete variable domain reads DVKVTQSSRYLVKRTGEKVFLECVQDMDHENMFWYRQDPGLGLRLIYFSYDVKMKEKGDIPEGYSVSREKKERFSLILESASTNQTSMYLCASSSPGSGYQPQHFGDGTRLSIL.

About this clone itself: The sample carries other DNA sequences with the same CDR3. The V call is TRBV4-3, the J call TRBJ2-3, with 10 nucleotides matching TRBD2. J was trimmed by 3 bases and V by 1 base; bases with no gene match: 4. Germline CDR1 reads LGHNA; CDR2 reads YSLEER. The CDR3 has 16 residues. The CDR3 reads CASSQGLAGVTDTQYF. The CDR3 coding sequence is TGCGCCAGCAGCCAAGGCCTAGCGGGAGTAACAGATACGCAGTATTTT.

This clone has a handful of counts. This chain uses TRBV18 with TRBJ2-3; 9 nucleotides agree with TRBD2. Germline CDR1 KGHSH, CDR2 LQKENI. Losses at the gene ends were 11 bases for V and 2 bases for J; bases not matched to a gene: 5. The CDR3 length is 13 residues. The CDR3 sequence is CAGASGVTDTQYF. The CDR3 DNA reads TGTGCCGGCGCTAGCGGGGTCACAGATACGCAGTATTTT.

This clone has more than one count but fewer than ten. This chain links TRBV29-1 with TRBJ2-2; TRBD1 aligns across 8 bases. The CDR3 is 16 amino acids. Germline loops: CDR1 SQVTM, CDR2 ANQGSEA. Trimming took 7 bases from V and 5 from J; bases not matched to a gene: 15. The CDR3 reads CSARDTDRGETGELFF. Written as DNA, the CDR3 is TGCAGCGCTCGAGACACCGACAGGGGAGAAACCGGGGAGCTGTTTTTT.

The gene calls are TRBV29-1 and TRBJ2-6, with 12 bases that match TRBD1. The V and J ends lost 7 bases and 2 bases, in that order; junction bases with no gene match: 9. The CDR3 has 17 amino acids. From germline, CDR1 is SQVTM and CDR2 ANQGSEA. CDR3 sequence: CSADTGTGGPGANVLTF. The CDR3, as DNA: TGCAGCGCTGACACCGGGACAGGGGGCCCTGGGGCCAACGTCCTGACTTTC.

The rearrangement joins TRBV7-2 to TRBJ2-1, with TRBD2 identical over 10 bases. CDR3 length: 16 residues. Germline V gene data show CDR1 as SGHTA and CDR2 as FQGNSA. Trimming took 5 bases from V and 5 from J; bases not matched to a gene: 9. CDR3 sequence reads: CASSEPGLAEHNEQFF. In DNA, the CDR3 is TGTGCCAGCAGCGAGCCCGGACTAGCGGAACACAATGAGCAGTTCTTC.

This CDR3 is CATSRDFLGQGANYGYTF. DNA of the CDR3: TGTGCCACCAGCAGAGATTTCTTGGGACAGGGGGCCAACTATGGCTACACCTTC. The chain employs TRBV15 and TRBJ1-2; 12 bases agree with TRBD1. Germline CDR1 is LNHNV and CDR2 is YYDKDF (reference sequence). V dropped 0 bases and J dropped 2; count of bases not matched to a gene: 7. CDR3 size: 18 residues. Full variable domain (outside the CDR3, taken from reference TRBV15 and TRBJ1-2): DAMVIQNPRYQVTQFGKPVTLSCSQTLNHNVMYWYQQKSSQAPKLLFHYYDKDFNNEADTPDNFQSRRPNTSFCFLDIRSPGLGDTAMYLCATSRDFLGQGANYGYTFGSGTRLTVV.